The source of this T cell receptor (beta chain) is a study of blood T cell repertoires in COVID-19. Study details: Material from acute and convalescent COVID-19 was sourced from the United States, Italy and Spain. The analysed material was cDNA or gDNA that came from T cells, B-cell-depleted T cells, or PBMCs.

Data came from immunoSEQ multiplex PCR; TCRdb stores just in-frame clones and leaves some out. Seen here are fewer than 60,000 clones, more than 70% observed once, and the top ten hold almost 6.5%. The CDR3 covers 14 residues. Germline V gives CDR1 KGHSH, CDR2 LQKENI. V was shortened by 4 bases and J by 3 bases, with 13 bases between the two germline ends. Sequencing was carried out using peripheral blood. This sequence originates from a man in his sixties with acute or convalescent COVID-19. J is TRBJ2-7 and V is TRBV18; TRBD2 is a possible D gene (7 bases). This CDR3 is CASSLAGALYEQYF. Written as DNA, the CDR3 is TGTGCCAGCTCACTGGCGGGGGCTCTCTACGAGCAGTACTTC.